Below, 4 T cell receptor beta chains from the same sample are listed, as sequenced in a study of blood T cell repertoires in COVID-19. Profiling relied on immunoSEQ multiplex PCR, and the TCRdb table lists in-frame clones only, not all of them. The sample yields some 410,000 clones, approximately 87% seen once. Material: PBMCs or T cells enriched from blood (not recorded which). The source is a woman in her 30s with acute COVID-19.

The chain couples TRBV15 to TRBJ1-1; 7 bases agree with TRBD1. Germline CDR1 reads LNHNV; CDR2 reads YYDKDF (reference sequence). V lost 0 bases, J lost 4 bases, and 8 bases stayed unmatched. The CDR3 is 16 amino acids. The CDR3 DNA reads TGTGCCACCAGCAGAGATCGGTTGGCAGGGGGCACTGAAGCTTTCTTT. Translation: CATSRDRLAGGTEAFF.

The chain links TRBV27 to TRBJ1-2, with a tentative D call TRBD1 (5 bases). The CDR3 extends over 14 amino acids. The V gene lost 6 bases and the J gene lost 8 bases, with 19 bases spanning the gap. Germline V gene data show CDR1 as MNHEY and CDR2 as SMNVEV (reference sequence). CDR3 coding DNA: TGTGCCAGCAGGCTGGCCGGGGGGACGAGGGGCTACACCTTC. Translation: CASRLAGGTRGYTF.

This clone was found once. The chain uses TRBV2 and TRBJ1-4; 7 bases are shared with TRBD1. This CDR3 region has 14 residues. Trimming took 5 bases from V and 6 from J; bases not matched to a gene: 6. The germline V gene encodes CDR1 SNHLY and CDR2 FYNNEI. The CDR3 reads CASSSRDSDEKLFF. CDR3 bases: TGTGCCAGCAGTTCCCGGGACAGCGATGAAAAACTGTTTTTT.

This rearrangement joins TRBV7-9 to TRBJ2-7; tentatively, D is TRBD1 (6 bases). V was shortened by 5 bases and J by 9 bases, with 11 bases between the two germline ends. In germline, CDR1 is SEHNR, CDR2 FQNEAQ (reference sequence). The CDR3 is made up of 11 amino acids. CDR3 sequence: CASSPGTMQYF. CDR3 DNA: TGTGCCAGCAGCCCCGGGACAATGCAGTACTTC.